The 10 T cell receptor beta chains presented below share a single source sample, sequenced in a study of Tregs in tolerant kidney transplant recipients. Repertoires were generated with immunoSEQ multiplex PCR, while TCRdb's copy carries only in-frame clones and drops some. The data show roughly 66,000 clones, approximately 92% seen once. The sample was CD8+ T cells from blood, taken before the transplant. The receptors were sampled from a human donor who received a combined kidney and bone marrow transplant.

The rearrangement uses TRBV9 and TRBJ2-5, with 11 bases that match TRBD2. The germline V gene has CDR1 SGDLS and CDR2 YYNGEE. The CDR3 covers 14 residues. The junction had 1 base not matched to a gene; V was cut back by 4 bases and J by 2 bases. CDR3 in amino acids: CASSLAGGQETQYF. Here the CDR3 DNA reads TGTGCCAGCAGCTTAGCGGGGGGGCAAGAGACCCAGTACTTC.

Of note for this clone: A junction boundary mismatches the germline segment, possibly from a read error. CDR3 in DNA: TGTGCCAGCAGCTCTAATACACCCCTCCACTTT. Protein: CASSSNTPLHF. The rearrangement links TRBV5-5 to TRBJ1-6; the D is unclear. The CDR3 is 11 residues long. Germline V CDR1 and CDR2: SGHKS, YYEKEE (reference sequence).

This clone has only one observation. The CDR3 sequence is CASSVGGRGAGELFF. The CDR3 coding sequence is TGTGCCAGCAGCGTAGGGGGGAGGGGAGCCGGGGAGCTGTTTTTT. This rearrangement joins TRBV9 to TRBJ2-2; TRBD2 aligns across 7 bases. CDR1 and CDR2 (germline): SGDLS, YYNGEE. J lost 6 bases, V lost 0 bases, and 5 bases had no gene match. The CDR3 totals 15 residues.

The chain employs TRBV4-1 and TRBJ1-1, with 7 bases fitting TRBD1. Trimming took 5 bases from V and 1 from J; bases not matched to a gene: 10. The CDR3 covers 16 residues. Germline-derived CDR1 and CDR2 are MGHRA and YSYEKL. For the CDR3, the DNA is TGCGCCAGCAGCTTAAAAGAGGGGGCGCAGAACACTGAAGCTTTCTTT. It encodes CASSLKEGAQNTEAFF.

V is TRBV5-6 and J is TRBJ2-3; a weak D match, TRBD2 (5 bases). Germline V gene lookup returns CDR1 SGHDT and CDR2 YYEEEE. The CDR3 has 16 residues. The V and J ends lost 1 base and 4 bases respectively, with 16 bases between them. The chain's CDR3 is CASSLRSSGLADTQYF. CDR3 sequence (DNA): TGTGCCAGCAGCTTGAGGAGTTCGGGGTTGGCAGATACGCAGTATTTT.

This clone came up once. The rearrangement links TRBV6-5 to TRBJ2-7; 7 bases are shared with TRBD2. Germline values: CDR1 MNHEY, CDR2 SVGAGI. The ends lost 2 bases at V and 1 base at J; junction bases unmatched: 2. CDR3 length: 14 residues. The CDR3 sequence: CASSYVGGSYEQYF. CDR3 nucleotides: TGTGCCAGCAGTTACGTGGGAGGGTCCTACGAGCAGTACTTC.

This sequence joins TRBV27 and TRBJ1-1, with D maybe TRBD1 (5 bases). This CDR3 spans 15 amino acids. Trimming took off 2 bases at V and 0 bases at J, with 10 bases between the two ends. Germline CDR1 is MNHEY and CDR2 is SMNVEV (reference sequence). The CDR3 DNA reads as TGTGCCAGCAGTTTAGGGGCCGGCCTGAACACTGAAGCTTTCTTT. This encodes CASSLGAGLNTEAFF.

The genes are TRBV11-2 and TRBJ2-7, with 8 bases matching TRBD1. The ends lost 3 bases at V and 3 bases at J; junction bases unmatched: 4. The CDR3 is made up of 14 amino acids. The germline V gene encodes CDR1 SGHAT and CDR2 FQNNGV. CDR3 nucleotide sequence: TGTGCCAGCAGCTTGGGAACAGGGGGCTACGAGCAGTACTTC. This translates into CASSLGTGGYEQYF. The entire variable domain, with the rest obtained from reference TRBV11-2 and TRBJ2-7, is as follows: EAGVAQSPRYKIIEKRQSVAFWCNPISGHATLYWYQQILGQGPKLLIQFQNNGVVDDSQLPKDRFSAERLKGVDSTLKIQPAKLEDSAVYLCASSLGTGGYEQYFGPGTRLTVT.

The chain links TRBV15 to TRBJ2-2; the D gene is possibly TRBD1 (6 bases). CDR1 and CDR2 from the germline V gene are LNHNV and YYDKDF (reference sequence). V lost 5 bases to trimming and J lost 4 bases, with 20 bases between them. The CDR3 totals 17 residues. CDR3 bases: TGTGCCACCAGCGGATCAGGCAGGGGAACACTCACCGGGGAGCTGTTTTTT. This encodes CATSGSGRGTLTGELFF.

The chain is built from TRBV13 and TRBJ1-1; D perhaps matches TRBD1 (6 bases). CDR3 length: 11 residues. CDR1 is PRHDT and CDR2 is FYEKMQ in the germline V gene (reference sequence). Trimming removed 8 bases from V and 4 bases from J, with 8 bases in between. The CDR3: CASEGGTEAFF. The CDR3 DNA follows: TGTGCCAGCGAAGGGGGCACTGAAGCTTTCTTT.